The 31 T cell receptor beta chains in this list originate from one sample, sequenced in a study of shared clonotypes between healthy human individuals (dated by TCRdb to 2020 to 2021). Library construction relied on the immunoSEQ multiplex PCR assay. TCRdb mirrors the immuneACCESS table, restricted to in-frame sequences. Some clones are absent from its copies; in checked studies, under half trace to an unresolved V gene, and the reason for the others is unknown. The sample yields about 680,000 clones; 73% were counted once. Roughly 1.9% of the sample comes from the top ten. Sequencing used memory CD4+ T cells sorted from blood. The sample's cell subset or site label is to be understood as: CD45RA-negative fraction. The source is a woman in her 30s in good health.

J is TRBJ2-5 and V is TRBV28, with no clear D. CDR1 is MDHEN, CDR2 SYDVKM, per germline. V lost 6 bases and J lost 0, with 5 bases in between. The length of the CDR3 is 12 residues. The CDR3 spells CASRANQETQYF. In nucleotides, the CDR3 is TGTGCCAGCAGGGCAAACCAAGAGACCCAGTACTTC. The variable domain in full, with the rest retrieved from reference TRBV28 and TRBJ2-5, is DVKVTQSSRYLVKRTGEKVFLECVQDMDHENMFWYRQDPGLGLRLIYFSYDVKMKEKGDIPEGYSVSREKKERFSLILESASTNQTSMYLCASRANQETQYFGPGTRLLVL.

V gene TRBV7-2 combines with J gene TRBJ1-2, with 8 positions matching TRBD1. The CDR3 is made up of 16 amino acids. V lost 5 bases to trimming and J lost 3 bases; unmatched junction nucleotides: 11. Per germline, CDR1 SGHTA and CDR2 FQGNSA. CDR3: CASSPWTGTNDYGYTF. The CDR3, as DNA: TGTGCCAGCAGCCCGTGGACAGGGACTAACGACTATGGCTACACCTTC.

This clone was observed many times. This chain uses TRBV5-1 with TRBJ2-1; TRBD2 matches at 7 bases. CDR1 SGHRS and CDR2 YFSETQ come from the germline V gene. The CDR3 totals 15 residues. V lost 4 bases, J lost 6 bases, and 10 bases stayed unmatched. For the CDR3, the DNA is TGCGCCAGCAGCCCGTTAACTAGCGCTTCCAATGAGCAGTTCTTC. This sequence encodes CASSPLTSASNEQFF. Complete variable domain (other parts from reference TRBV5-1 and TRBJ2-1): KAGVTQTPRYLIKTRGQQVTLSCSPISGHRSVSWYQQTPGQGLQFLFEYFSETQRNKGNFPGRFSGRQFSNSRSEMNVSTLELGDSALYLCASSPLTSASNEQFFGPGTRLTVL.

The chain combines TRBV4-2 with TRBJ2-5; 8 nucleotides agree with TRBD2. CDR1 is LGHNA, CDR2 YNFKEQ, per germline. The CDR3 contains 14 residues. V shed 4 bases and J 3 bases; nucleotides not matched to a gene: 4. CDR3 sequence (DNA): TGTGCCAGCAGCCCTACTAGCGGAAAAGAGACCCAGTACTTC. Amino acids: CASSPTSGKETQYF.

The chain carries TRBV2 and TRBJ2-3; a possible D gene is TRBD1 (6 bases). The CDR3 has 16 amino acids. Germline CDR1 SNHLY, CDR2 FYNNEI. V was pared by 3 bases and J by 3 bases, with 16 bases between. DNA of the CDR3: TGTGCCAGCAGTGATCGCTCCCAGGGGCTGACAGATACGCAGTATTTT. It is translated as CASSDRSQGLTDTQYF.

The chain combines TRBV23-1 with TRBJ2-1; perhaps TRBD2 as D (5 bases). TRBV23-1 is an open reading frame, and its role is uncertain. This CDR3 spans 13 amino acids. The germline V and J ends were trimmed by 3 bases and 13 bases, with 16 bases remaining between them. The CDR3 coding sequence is TGCGCCAGCAGTCACCGGAGACGGGGTCGACAGTTCTTC. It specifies CASSHRRRGRQFF.

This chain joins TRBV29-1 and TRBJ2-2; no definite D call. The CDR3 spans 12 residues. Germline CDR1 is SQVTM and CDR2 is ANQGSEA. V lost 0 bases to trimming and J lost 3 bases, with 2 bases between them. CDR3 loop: CSVEDDTGELFF. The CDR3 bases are TGCAGCGTTGAAGACGACACCGGGGAGCTGTTTTTT.

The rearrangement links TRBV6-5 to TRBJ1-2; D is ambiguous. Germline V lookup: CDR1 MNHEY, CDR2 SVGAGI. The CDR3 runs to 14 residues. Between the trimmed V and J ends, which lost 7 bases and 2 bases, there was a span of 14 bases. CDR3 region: CASTTPEANYGYTF. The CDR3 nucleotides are TGTGCCAGCACCACCCCCGAGGCAAACTATGGCTACACCTTC.

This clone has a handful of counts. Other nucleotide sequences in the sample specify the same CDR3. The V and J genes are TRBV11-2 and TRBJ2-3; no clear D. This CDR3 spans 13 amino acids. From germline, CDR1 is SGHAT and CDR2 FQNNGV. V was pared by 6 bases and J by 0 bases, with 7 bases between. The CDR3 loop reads CASSYPSTDTQYF. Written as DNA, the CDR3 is TGTGCCAGCAGTTACCCTAGCACAGATACGCAGTATTTT.

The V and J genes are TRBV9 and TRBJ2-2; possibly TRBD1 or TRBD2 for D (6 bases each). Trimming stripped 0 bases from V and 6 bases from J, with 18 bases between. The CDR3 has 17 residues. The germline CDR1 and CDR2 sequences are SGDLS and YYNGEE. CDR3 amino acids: CASSVATGGASPGELFF. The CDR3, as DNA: TGTGCCAGCAGCGTAGCTACCGGGGGCGCTTCTCCCGGGGAGCTGTTTTTT.

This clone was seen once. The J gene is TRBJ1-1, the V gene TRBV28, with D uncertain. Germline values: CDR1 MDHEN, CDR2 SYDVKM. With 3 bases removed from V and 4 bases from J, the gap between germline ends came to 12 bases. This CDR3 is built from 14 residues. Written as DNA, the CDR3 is TGTGCCAGCAGTTTCTCGGGGTTTGGCACTGAAGCTTTCTTT. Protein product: CASSFSGFGTEAFF. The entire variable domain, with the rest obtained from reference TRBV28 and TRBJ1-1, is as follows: DVKVTQSSRYLVKRTGEKVFLECVQDMDHENMFWYRQDPGLGLRLIYFSYDVKMKEKGDIPEGYSVSREKKERFSLILESASTNQTSMYLCASSFSGFGTEAFFGQGTRLTVV.

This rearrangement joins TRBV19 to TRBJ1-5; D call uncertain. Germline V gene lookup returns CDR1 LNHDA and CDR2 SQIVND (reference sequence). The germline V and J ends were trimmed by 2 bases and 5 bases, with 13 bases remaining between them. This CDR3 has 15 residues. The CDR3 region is CASSIRTRWDQPQHF. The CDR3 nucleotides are TGTGCCAGTAGTATAAGGACGAGATGGGATCAGCCCCAGCATTTT.

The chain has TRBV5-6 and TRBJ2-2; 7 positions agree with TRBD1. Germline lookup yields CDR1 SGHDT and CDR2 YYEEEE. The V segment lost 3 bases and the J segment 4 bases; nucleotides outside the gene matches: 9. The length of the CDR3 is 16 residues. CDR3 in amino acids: CASSYQYRGGTGELFF. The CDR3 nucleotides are TGTGCCAGCAGCTACCAATACAGGGGTGGCACCGGGGAGCTGTTTTTT.

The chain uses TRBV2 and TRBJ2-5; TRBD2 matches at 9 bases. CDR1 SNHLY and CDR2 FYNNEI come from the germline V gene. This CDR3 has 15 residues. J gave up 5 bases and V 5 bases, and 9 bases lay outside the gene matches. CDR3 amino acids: CASSRLAAGWETQYF. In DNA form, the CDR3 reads TGTGCCAGCAGTCGACTAGCGGCAGGGTGGGAGACCCAGTACTTC. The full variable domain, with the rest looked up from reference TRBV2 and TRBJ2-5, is EPEVTQTPSHQVTQMGQEVILRCVPISNHLYFYWYRQILGQKVEFLVSFYNNEISEKSEIFDDQFSVERPDGSNFTLKIRSTKLEDSAMYFCASSRLAAGWETQYFGPGTRLLVL.

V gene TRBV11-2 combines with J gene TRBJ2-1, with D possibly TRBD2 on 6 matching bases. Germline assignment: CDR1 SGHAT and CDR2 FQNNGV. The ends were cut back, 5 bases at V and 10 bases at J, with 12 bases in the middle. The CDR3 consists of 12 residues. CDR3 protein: CASSRSGLEQFF. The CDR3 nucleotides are TGTGCCAGCAGCCGCAGCGGGTTAGAGCAGTTCTTC. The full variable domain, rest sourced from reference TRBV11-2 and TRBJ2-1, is EAGVAQSPRYKIIEKRQSVAFWCNPISGHATLYWYQQILGQGPKLLIQFQNNGVVDDSQLPKDRFSAERLKGVDSTLKIQPAKLEDSAVYLCASSRSGLEQFFGPGTRLTVL.

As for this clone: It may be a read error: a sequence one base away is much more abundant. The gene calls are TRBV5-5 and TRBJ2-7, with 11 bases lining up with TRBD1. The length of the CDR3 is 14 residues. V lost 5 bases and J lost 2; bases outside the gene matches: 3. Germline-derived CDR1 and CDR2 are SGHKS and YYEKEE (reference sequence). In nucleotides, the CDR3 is TGTGCCAGCAGTCGGGACAGGGGGGCCTACGAGCAGTACTTC. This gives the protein CASSRDRGAYEQYF.

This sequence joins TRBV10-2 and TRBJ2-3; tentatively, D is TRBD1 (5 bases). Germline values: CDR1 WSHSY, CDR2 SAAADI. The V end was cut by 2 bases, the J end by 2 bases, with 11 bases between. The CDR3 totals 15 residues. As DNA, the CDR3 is TGCGCCAGCAGTGAGCTGGGGCATTACACAGATACGCAGTATTTT. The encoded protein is CASSELGHYTDTQYF.

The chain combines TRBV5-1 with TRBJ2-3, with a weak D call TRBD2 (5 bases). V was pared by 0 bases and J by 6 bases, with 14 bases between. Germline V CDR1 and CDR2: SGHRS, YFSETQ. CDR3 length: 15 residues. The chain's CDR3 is CASSLDGEITDTQYF. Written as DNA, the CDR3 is TGCGCCAGCAGCTTGGATGGGGAGATAACGGATACGCAGTATTTT.

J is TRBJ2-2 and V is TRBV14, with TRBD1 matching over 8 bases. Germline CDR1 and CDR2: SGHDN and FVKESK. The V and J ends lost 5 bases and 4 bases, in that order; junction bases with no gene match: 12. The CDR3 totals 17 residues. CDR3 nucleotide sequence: TGTGCCAGCAGCTCAGCTCCCGGGACAGGAACCACCGGGGAGCTGTTTTTT. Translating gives CASSSAPGTGTTGELFF.

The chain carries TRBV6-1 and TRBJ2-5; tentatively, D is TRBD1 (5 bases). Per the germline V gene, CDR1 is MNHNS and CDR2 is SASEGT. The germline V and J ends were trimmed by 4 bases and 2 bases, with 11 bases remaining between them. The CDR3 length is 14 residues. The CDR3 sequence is CASSGGRAQETQYF. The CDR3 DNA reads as TGTGCCAGCAGTGGGGGCAGGGCACAAGAGACCCAGTACTTC.

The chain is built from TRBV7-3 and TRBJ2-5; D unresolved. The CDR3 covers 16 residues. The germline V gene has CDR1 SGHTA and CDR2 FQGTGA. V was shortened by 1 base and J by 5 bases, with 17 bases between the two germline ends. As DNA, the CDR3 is TGTGCCAGCAGCTTAAACGGAGCTCCCGATGGGGAGACCCAGTACTTC. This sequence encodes CASSLNGAPDGETQYF.

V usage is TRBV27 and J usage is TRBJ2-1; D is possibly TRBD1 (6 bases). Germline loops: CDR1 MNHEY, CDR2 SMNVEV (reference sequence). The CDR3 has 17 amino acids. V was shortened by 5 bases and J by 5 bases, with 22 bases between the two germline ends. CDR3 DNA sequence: TGTGCCAGCAGTCTCAAACTTGGGGGACACCCACACAATGAGCAGTTCTTC. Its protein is CASSLKLGGHPHNEQFF.

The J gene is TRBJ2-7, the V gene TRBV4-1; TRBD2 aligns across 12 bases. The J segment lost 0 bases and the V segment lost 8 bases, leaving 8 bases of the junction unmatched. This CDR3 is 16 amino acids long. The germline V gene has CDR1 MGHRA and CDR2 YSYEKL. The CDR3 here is CASLGLAGRHSYEQYF. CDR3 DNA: TGCGCCAGCCTCGGACTAGCGGGACGTCACTCCTACGAGCAGTACTTC.

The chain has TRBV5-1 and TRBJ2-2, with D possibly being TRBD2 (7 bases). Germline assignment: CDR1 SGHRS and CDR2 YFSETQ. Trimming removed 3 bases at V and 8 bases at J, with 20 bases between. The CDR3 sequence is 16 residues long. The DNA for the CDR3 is TGCGCCAGCAGCTCAGGGGACGGCGGGAGTTCGGGGGAGCTGTTTTTT. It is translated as CASSSGDGGSSGELFF.

CDR3 nucleotide sequence: TGTGCCAGCAGCTTGCTAGCGGGAGCTTTTGATGAGCAGTTCTTC. This sequence encodes CASSLLAGAFDEQFF. This chain links TRBV7-2 with TRBJ2-1, with 10 bases lining up with TRBD2. The germline gives CDR1 SGHTA, CDR2 FQGNSA. The V and J ends lost 3 bases and 8 bases, in that order; junction bases with no gene match: 7. CDR3 length: 15 amino acids.

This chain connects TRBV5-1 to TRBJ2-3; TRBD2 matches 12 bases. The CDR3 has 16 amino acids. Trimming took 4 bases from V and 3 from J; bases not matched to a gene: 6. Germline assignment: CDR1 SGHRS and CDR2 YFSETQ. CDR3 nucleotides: TGCGCCAGCAGCCGCCGGACTAGCGGGAATACAGATACGCAGTATTTT. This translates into CASSRRTSGNTDTQYF.

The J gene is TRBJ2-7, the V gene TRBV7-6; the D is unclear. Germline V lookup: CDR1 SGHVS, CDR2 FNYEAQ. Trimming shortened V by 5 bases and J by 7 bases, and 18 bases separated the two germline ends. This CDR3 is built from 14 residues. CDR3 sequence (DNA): TGTGCCAGCAGCCGTCTGGGGTCCGTAGGGGAGCAGTACTTC. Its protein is CASSRLGSVGEQYF. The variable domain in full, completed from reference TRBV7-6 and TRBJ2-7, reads GAGVSQSPRYKVTKRGQDVALRCDPISGHVSLYWYRQALGQGPEFLTYFNYEAQQDKSGLPNDRFSAERPEGSISTLTIQRTEQRDSAMYRCASSRLGSVGEQYFGPGTRLTVT.

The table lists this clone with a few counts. As DNA, the CDR3 is TGCAGTGCGGACCAGCCGACCGAGCAGTACTTC. It translates to CSADQPTEQYF. The chain employs TRBV20-1 and TRBJ2-7; no clear D. V lost 6 bases to trimming and J lost 6 bases, with 12 bases between them. The germline V gene encodes CDR1 DFQATT and CDR2 SNEGSKA (reference sequence). This CDR3 is built from 11 residues.

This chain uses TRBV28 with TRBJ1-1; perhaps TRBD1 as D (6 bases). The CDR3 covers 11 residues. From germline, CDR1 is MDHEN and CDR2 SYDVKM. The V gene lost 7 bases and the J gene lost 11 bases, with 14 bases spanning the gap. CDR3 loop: CASMADRTAFF. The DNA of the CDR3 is TGTGCCAGCATGGCCGACAGGACGGCTTTCTTT.

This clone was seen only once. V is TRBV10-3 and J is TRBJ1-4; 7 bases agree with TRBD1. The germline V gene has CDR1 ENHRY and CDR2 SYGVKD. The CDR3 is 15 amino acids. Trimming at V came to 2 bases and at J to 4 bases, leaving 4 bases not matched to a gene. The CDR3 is CAISEVGQLNEKLFF. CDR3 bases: TGTGCCATCAGTGAGGTGGGACAGCTTAATGAAAAACTGTTTTTT.

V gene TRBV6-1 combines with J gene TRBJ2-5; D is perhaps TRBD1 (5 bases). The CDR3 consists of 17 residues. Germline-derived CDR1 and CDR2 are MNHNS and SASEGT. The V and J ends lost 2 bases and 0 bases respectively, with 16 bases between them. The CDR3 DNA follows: TGTGCCAGCAGTGAAAGTCCTCCCAAGGGGTACCAAGAGACCCAGTACTTC. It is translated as CASSESPPKGYQETQYF.